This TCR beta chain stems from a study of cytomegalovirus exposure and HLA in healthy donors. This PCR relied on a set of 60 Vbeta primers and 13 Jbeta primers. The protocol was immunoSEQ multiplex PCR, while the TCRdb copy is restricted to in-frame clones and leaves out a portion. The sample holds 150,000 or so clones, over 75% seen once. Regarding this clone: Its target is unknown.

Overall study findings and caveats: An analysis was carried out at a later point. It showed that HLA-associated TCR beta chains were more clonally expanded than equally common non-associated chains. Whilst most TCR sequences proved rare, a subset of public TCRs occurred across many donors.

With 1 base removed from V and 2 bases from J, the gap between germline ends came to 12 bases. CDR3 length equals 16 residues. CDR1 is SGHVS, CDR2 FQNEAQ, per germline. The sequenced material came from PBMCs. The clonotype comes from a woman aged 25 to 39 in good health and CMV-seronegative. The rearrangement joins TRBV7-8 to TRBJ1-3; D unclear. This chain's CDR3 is CASSLDRPGTGNTIYF. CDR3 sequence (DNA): TGTGCCAGCAGCTTAGACCGGCCGGGAACTGGAAACACCATATATTTT.